The source of this TCR beta chain is a study of CD8 T cells in ankylosing spondylitis. Study-level points and caveats: Made up of fewer than 10 highly homologous variants, a TCR beta motif appeared characteristic of ankylosing spondylitis blood. The study looked at matched synovial fluid samples from ankylosing spondylitis patients. Disease-linked clones were reported to be significantly enriched there.

Via MiXCR, TCRdb re-called the 5' RACE reads, giving one row per CDR3 protein. The repertoire has about 260,000 distinct CDR3 sequences, around 19% of them found once; the top ten carry 7.8%. This clonotype was recorded many times. Its antigen remains unknown. The junction had 8 bases not matched to a gene; V was cut back by 6 bases and J by 3 bases. The CDR3 consists of 15 residues. This TCR derives from a male donor with ankylosing spondylitis or in good health (not recorded which). The V gene is TRBV12-3 or TRBV12-4, the J gene TRBJ2-1; 7 bases are shared with TRBD1. The sequencing sample was made of blood, either unsorted or a sorted T cell fraction (not recorded which). The chain's CDR3 is CASRRTGTDYNEQFF. CDR3 DNA: TGTGCCAGCAGAAGAACTGGGACAGACTACAATGAGCAGTTCTTC.